The clone carrying this TCR beta chain has at least ten counts. Patients having uncontrolled infection, another autoimmune disease, pregnancy or lactation were not included. This sample was included in a study of T cells in Graves' hyperthyroidism and ophthalmopathy. Between the trimmed V and J ends, which lost 0 bases and 5 bases, there was a span of 14 bases. Germline lookup yields CDR1 ENHRY and CDR2 SYGVKD. The CDR3 covers 17 residues. The CDR3 regions of TCR beta were amplified from RNA transcripts. HTBI primers were the set used in a first-round RT-PCR of the TCR CDR3. Each CDR3 protein is one row after TCRdb ran MiXCR on the multiplex PCR reads. The data show around 720,000 distinct CDR3 sequences, 35% seen once.

This TCR was sampled from a woman aged 40-49 years with Graves' hyperthyroidism. This chain uses TRBV10-3 with TRBJ1-6; D is undetermined. Sequencing used blood. The CDR3 DNA is TGTGCCATCAGTGAGTCGAAAAACACCGTGGATAATTCACCCCTCCACTTT. This sequence encodes CAISESKNTVDNSPLHF.